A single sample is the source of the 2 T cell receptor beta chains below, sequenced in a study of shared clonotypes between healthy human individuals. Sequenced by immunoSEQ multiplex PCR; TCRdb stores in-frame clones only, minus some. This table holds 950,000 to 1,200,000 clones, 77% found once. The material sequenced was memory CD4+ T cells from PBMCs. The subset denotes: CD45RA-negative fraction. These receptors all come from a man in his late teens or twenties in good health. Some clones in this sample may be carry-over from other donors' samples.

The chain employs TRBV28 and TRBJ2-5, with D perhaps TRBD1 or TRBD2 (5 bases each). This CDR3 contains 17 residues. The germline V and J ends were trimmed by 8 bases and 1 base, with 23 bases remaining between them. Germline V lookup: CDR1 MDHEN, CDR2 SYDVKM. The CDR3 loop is CASGRAGLRGRQETQYF. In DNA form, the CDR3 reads TGTGCCAGCGGCAGGGCAGGGTTGAGGGGACGCCAAGAGACCCAGTACTTC. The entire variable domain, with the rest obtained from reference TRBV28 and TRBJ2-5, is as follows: DVKVTQSSRYLVKRTGEKVFLECVQDMDHENMFWYRQDPGLGLRLIYFSYDVKMKEKGDIPEGYSVSREKKERFSLILESASTNQTSMYLCASGRAGLRGRQETQYFGPGTRLLVL.

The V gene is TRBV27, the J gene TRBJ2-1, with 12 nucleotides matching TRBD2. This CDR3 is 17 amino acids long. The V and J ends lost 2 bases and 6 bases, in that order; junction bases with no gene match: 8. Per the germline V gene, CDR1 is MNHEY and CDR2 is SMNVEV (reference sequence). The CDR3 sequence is CASSLPWLAGGGNEQFF. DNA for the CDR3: TGTGCCAGCAGTTTACCCTGGCTAGCGGGAGGGGGCAATGAGCAGTTCTTC.